This TCR beta chain was sequenced for a study of T cell responses to AZD1222 COVID-19 vaccine. Findings and caveats of the study: Unmutated variant regions are reportedly the target of nearly half of TCRs that are spike-specific. Baseline serology detected seropositivity in only 5 to 7 AZD1222 recipients.

Notes on this clone: Its matching antigen is unknown.

The germline CDR1 and CDR2 sequences are LNHDA and SQIVND (reference sequence). V dropped 5 bases and J dropped 7; count of bases not matched to a gene: 3. This CDR3 is 14 amino acids long. Sequenced by immunoSEQ multiplex PCR; TCRdb stores in-frame clones only, minus some. Of almost 55,000 clones listed, around 84% were seen once; the top ten hold about 9.4%. The sequence derives from an adult in good health. The chain links TRBV19 to TRBJ2-1; 12 nucleotides align to TRBD2. The source material was peripheral blood, sampled on day 0 of AZD1222 vaccination. CDR3: CASSWTSGVNEQFF. The CDR3 DNA sequence: TGTGCCAGTAGTTGGACTAGCGGGGTTAATGAGCAGTTCTTC. Full variable domain (rest looked up from reference TRBV19 and TRBJ2-1): DGGITQSPKYLFRKEGQNVTLSCEQNLNHDAMYWYRQDPGQGLRLIYYSQIVNDFQKGDIAEGYSVSREKKESFPLTVTSAQKNPTAFYLCASSWTSGVNEQFFGPGTRLTVL.